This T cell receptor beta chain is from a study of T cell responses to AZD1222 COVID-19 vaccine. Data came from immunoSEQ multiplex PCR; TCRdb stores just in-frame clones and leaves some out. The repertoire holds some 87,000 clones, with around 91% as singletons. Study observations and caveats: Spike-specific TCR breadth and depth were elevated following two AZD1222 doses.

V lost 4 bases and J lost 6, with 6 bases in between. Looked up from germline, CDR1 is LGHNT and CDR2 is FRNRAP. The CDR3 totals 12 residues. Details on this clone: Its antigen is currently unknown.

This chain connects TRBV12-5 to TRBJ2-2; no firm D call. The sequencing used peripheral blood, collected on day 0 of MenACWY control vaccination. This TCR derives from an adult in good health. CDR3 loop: CASGSSSGELFF. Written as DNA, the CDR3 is TGTGCTAGTGGTTCCAGTTCCGGGGAGCTGTTTTTT.